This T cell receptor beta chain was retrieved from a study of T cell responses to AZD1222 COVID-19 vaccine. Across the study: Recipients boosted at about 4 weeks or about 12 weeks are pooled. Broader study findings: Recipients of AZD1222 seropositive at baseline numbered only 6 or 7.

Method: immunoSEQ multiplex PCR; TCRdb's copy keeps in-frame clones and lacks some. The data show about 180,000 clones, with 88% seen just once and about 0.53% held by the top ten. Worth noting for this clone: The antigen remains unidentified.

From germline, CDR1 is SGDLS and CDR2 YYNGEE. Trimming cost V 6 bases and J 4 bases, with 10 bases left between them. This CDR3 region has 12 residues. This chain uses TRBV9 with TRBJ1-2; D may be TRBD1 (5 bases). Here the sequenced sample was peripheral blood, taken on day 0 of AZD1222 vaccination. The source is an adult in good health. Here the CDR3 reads CASNQGGYGYTF. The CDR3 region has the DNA TGTGCCAGCAATCAGGGCGGCTATGGCTACACCTTC.